The 5 T cell receptor beta chains in this list originate from one sample, sequenced in a study of blood T cell repertoires in COVID-19. Measured with immunoSEQ multiplex PCR; TCRdb has only the in-frame clones, and not every one. The top ten hold over 15% of the sample, which has over 150,000 clones, over 75% seen once. The material sequenced was peripheral blood. The receptors stem from a middle-aged man with COVID-19, enrolled during active disease.

The chain is built from TRBV7-8 and TRBJ2-3, with 10 bases that match TRBD2. Trimming took 4 bases from V and 6 from J; bases not matched to a gene: 10. The germline CDR1 and CDR2 sequences are SGHVS and FQNEAQ. The CDR3 loop spans 16 amino acids. As DNA, the CDR3 is TGTGCCAGCAGCTACCGACTAGCGGGTGAGAAGGATACGCAGTATTTT. This encodes CASSYRLAGEKDTQYF.

The CDR3 loop reads CAWTVQGAYGYTF. The CDR3 region has the DNA TGTGCCTGGACCGTACAGGGGGCTTATGGCTACACCTTC. The rearrangement uses TRBV30 and TRBJ1-2; 9 bases match TRBD1. The CDR3 sequence is 13 residues long. Germline V CDR1 and CDR2: GTSNPN, SVGIG (reference sequence). The ends lost 4 bases at V and 5 bases at J; junction bases unmatched: 5.

V gene TRBV7-3 combines with J gene TRBJ2-3; weak D call: TRBD1 (5 bases). Trimming removed 5 bases from V and 0 bases from J, with 12 bases in between. The CDR3 runs to 15 residues. Germline V gives CDR1 SGHTA, CDR2 FQGTGA. This CDR3 reads CASSPGHISTDTQYF. In DNA form, the CDR3 reads TGTGCCAGCAGCCCTGGACATATTAGCACAGATACGCAGTATTTT.

This clone was seen only once. V and J are TRBV5-1 and TRBJ2-5; D is perhaps TRBD1 (6 bases). The CDR3 runs to 13 residues. Germline V lookup: CDR1 SGHRS, CDR2 YFSETQ. With 1 base removed from V and 4 bases from J, the gap between germline ends came to 8 bases. CDR3 protein: CASSLSGVETQYF. In nucleotides, the CDR3 is TGCGCCAGCAGCTTGTCAGGGGTAGAGACCCAGTACTTC.

The chain links TRBV5-4 to TRBJ2-5; 9 bases map to TRBD2. CDR1 and CDR2 (germline): SGHNT, YYREEE (reference sequence). The CDR3 contains 16 residues. V lost 1 base and J lost 2; bases outside the gene matches: 6. CDR3 nucleotide sequence: TGTGCCAGCAGCTTGAATGGCGGGAGGGTACAAGAGACCCAGTACTTC. Its protein is CASSLNGGRVQETQYF.